Listed below are T cell receptor beta chains from one sample, sequenced in a study of blood T cells in healthy people across ages. TCRdb re-analysed the 5' RACE reads in MiXCR, keeping a single row per CDR3 protein. Altogether 800,000 or so distinct CDR3 sequences are present, more than 20% being singletons, with the ten largest covering 3.7%. These data were also reused for a study on T cells of mothers and their children.

The sequencing sample was made of blood. These receptors all come from a boy aged 5-17 years in good health. CDR3s include the opening cysteine and the closing phenylalanine or tryptophan. Size tells how often a clone was seen (once, few, many) or the class of an expanded clone, and some rows leave it out.

j_gene	abundance	v_gene	CDR3aa
TRBJ2-5	.	TRBV5-1	CASSLGLAGGYQETQYF
TRBJ1-2	few	TRBV29-1	CSVSRDGYYGYTF
.	.	TRBV27	CASSTPIQGEQFF
TRBJ2-5	.	TRBV24-1	CATSDLPTGGQETQYF
.	.	TRBV20-1	CSTESWTGDEQFF
TRBJ2-7	few	TRBV13	CASSLKQGPPYEQYF
TRBJ2-2	many	TRBV29-1	CSSRQSTGELFF
TRBJ1-2	.	TRBV20-1	CSARTRGPNYGYTF
TRBJ2-7	.	TRBV7-2	CASSPLRGGVRYEQYF
TRBJ2-2	.	TRBV7-6	CASSFADSNTGELFF
TRBJ1-2	.	TRBV3-1	CASSQGYDRGPNYGYTF
TRBJ2-5	.	TRBV20-1	CSAPAGTAETQYF
.	.	TRBV6-2/TRBV6-3	CASSWGTGTNYEQYF
TRBJ1-1	.	TRBV27	CASRTGTGVAEAFF
TRBJ1-3	few	TRBV12-3/TRBV12-4	CASRASGSSGNTIYF
TRBJ2-1	.	TRBV4-3	CASSPSTESSAPYNEQFF
TRBJ1-4	.	TRBV7-9	CASSLFQDGGEKLFF
TRBJ2-5	.	TRBV20-1	CSARVQETQYF
TRBJ2-1	few	TRBV28	CASSLLAVNSYNEQFF
TRBJ2-7	few	TRBV5-1	CASGSLEGSGEQYF
TRBJ2-4	few	TRBV28	CASSSRQGQNIQYF
TRBJ2-5	few	TRBV18	CASSPLDTAETQYF
TRBJ2-1	.	TRBV9	CASSSDRDDSYNEQFF
TRBJ2-3	few	TRBV28	CASSPLASGGGSTDTQYF
TRBJ2-2	few	TRBV12-3/TRBV12-4	CASNSSGGQNTGELFF
TRBJ1-1	few	TRBV12-3/TRBV12-4	CASSKVVLTEAFF
TRBJ2-5	.	TRBV27	CASSGVGETQYF
TRBJ2-7	.	TRBV29-1	CSVEGMSYEQYF
TRBJ2-5	.	TRBV7-8	CASSFGGGSQETQYF
TRBJ2-3	.	TRBV4-3	CASSQDQGIGTDTQYF
TRBJ1-4	.	TRBV5-1	CASSLGLSTTNEKLFF